Below are 18 T cell receptor beta chains sequenced from a single sample in a study of Ad26.COV2.S vaccination and SARS-CoV-2 variants. The treatment here: roughly 18 received Ad26.COV2.S at low or high dose, single or two shots; five or six received placebo; per-sample allocation not given. Sampling took place 63 days after the first vaccine or placebo injection. The method was immunoSEQ multiplex PCR; TCRdb's version includes in-frame clones alone and lacks a portion of them. The sample contains hundreds of thousands of clones, 80% to 90% of which appear only once. The sequences come from peripheral blood, collected in a trial of Ad26.COV2.S vaccine versus placebo. The source is a person between 18 and 65 years old who received the Ad26.COV2.S COVID-19 vaccine or a placebo.

This clone was recorded once. The chain couples TRBV7-2 to TRBJ2-1; TRBD1 might be the D (7 bases). V was trimmed by 1 base and J by 2 bases, leaving 18 bases between them. The CDR3 loop spans 18 amino acids. Looked up from germline, CDR1 is SGHTA and CDR2 is FQGNSA. CDR3 bases: TGTGCCAGCAGCTTAGAGGGGCGTGGCAGGGGGGCCTACAATGAGCAGTTCTTC. Translating gives CASSLEGRGRGAYNEQFF.

The chain is built from TRBV15 and TRBJ2-7; D is perhaps TRBD1 (5 bases). Germline-derived CDR1 and CDR2 are LNHNV and YYDKDF (reference sequence). This CDR3 is 16 amino acids long. With 0 bases removed from V and 2 bases from J, the gap between germline ends came to 14 bases. The CDR3 DNA sequence: TGTGCCACCAGCAGAGATCGGCAGGGCCGGACCTACGAGCAGTACTTC. Translating it yields CATSRDRQGRTYEQYF.

In its sample, this clone was seen once. The genes are TRBV5-4 and TRBJ1-1, with unresolved D. The V gene's germline CDR1 is SGHNT and CDR2 YYREEE (reference sequence). The length of the CDR3 is 12 residues. V shed 3 bases and J shed 5 bases, with 8 bases lying between them. The CDR3 sequence: CASSYGLTEAFF. The CDR3 DNA reads as TGTGCCAGCAGCTACGGACTGACTGAAGCTTTCTTT.

The chain links TRBV6-7 to TRBJ1-5; possibly TRBD1 for D (5 bases). TRBV6-7 is identified as an open reading frame with a role that is uncertain. The CDR3 contains 15 residues. The germline V and J ends were trimmed by 5 bases and 5 bases, with 16 bases remaining between them. Written as DNA, the CDR3 is TGTGCCAGCAGTCAACGGGGCTTGGGCGATCAGCCCCAGCATTTT. This translates into CASSQRGLGDQPQHF.

This chain uses TRBV5-8 with TRBJ1-6; D is ambiguous. The CDR3 spans 14 residues. The V and J ends lost 2 bases and 6 bases respectively, with 9 bases between them. Germline CDR1 reads SGHTS; CDR2 reads YDEGEE. Here the CDR3 DNA reads TGTGCCAGCAGCTTCGGTCGGATTAATTCACCCCTCCACTTT. Its translation is CASSFGRINSPLHF.

The chain joins TRBV2 to TRBJ2-3; D is unclear. The CDR3 has 11 residues. V dropped 1 base and J dropped 8 bases, with 4 bases sitting between them. CDR1 and CDR2 from the germline V gene are SNHLY and FYNNEI. This CDR3 reads CASSEEGTQYF. CDR3 bases: TGTGCCAGCAGTGAAGAAGGTACGCAGTATTTT.

This chain joins TRBV6-2 or TRBV6-3 and TRBJ2-7, with a tentative D call TRBD2 (7 bases). CDR1 MNHEY and CDR2 SVGEGT come from the germline V gene. The ends were cut back, 2 bases at V and 4 bases at J, with 9 bases in the middle. This CDR3 spans 13 amino acids. CDR3 in DNA: TGTGCCAGCAGTTACGCGGGGGCGTACGAGCAGTACTTC. Residues: CASSYAGAYEQYF.

The CDR3 sequence: CASSPPVYTEAFF. CDR3 bases: TGTGCCAGCTCACCGCCGGTGTACACTGAAGCTTTCTTT. This chain uses TRBV18 with TRBJ1-1, with D uncertain. V lost 3 bases, J lost 3 bases, and 8 bases lay in between. Per the germline V gene, CDR1 is KGHSH and CDR2 is LQKENI. The CDR3 runs to 13 residues.

V and J are TRBV6-2 or TRBV6-3 and TRBJ1-1; D gene unclear. Germline CDR1 MNHEY, CDR2 SVGEGT. The CDR3 sequence is 13 residues long. V was pared by 5 bases and J by 1 base, with 8 bases between. The CDR3, as DNA: TGTGCCAGCAGTCACCAACGGAACACTGAAGCTTTCTTT. It yields the protein CASSHQRNTEAFF.

This rearrangement joins TRBV6-1 to TRBJ1-2, with no clear D. The CDR3 sequence is 13 residues long. V was clipped by 0 bases and J by 8 bases, with 10 bases between them. Germline CDR1 and CDR2: MNHNS and SASEGT. CDR3 nucleotides: TGTGCCAGCAGTGAAGCGAGGGTCCGGGGCTACACCTTC. Its translation: CASSEARVRGYTF.

The V call is TRBV12-3 or TRBV12-4, the J call TRBJ1-1, with TRBD1 matching over 7 bases. The CDR3 is made up of 12 amino acids. V lost 6 bases and J lost 7; bases outside the gene matches: 5. CDR3 sequence reads: CASRKWTGEAFF. DNA for the CDR3: TGTGCCAGCAGAAAATGGACAGGTGAAGCTTTCTTT.

V and J are TRBV10-3 and TRBJ2-7; D perhaps matches TRBD1 (6 bases). Germline V gene lookup returns CDR1 ENHRY and CDR2 SYGVKD. The CDR3 has 13 residues. V was shortened by 6 bases and J by 5 bases, with 14 bases between the two germline ends. In nucleotides, the CDR3 is TGTGCCATCAGGGAGGACAGTAGCGACGAGCAGTACTTC. As protein: CAIREDSSDEQYF.

The table lists this clone with a few counts. The gene calls are TRBV2 and TRBJ1-4; unclear D gene. The germline V gene has CDR1 SNHLY and CDR2 FYNNEI. The CDR3 covers 15 residues. Trimming removed 5 bases from V and 3 bases from J, with 13 bases in between. CDR3 in DNA: TGTGCCAGCAGTTCCGGGGTGGGAGCTAATGAAAAACTGTTTTTT. It is translated as CASSSGVGANEKLFF. The full variable domain, its missing parts supplied by reference TRBV2 and TRBJ1-4, is EPEVTQTPSHQVTQMGQEVILRCVPISNHLYFYWYRQILGQKVEFLVSFYNNEISEKSEIFDDQFSVERPDGSNFTLKIRSTKLEDSAMYFCASSSGVGANEKLFFGSGTQLSVL.

This chain joins TRBV6-5 and TRBJ1-4, with D possibly being TRBD1 (6 bases). The CDR3 is made up of 15 amino acids. The germline V and J ends were trimmed by 6 bases and 7 bases, with 18 bases remaining between them. In germline, CDR1 is MNHEY, CDR2 SVGAGI. CDR3 loop: CASRLGHNRGEKLFF. The CDR3 bases are TGTGCCAGCAGACTGGGACACAATAGGGGTGAAAAACTGTTTTTT.

The genes are TRBV6-8 and TRBJ2-3; 10 bases match TRBD2. Germline-derived CDR1 and CDR2 are MNHGY and SAAAGT. CDR3 length: 18 amino acids. V lost 0 bases, J lost 4 bases, and 10 bases stayed unmatched. As DNA, the CDR3 is TGTGCCAGCAGTTACTCGAGTCACCTAGCGGGAGCCCCAGATACGCAGTATTTT. The encoded protein is CASSYSSHLAGAPDTQYF.

V and J are TRBV18 and TRBJ1-5; D may be TRBD1 (6 bases). There are 13 residues in the CDR3. V was trimmed by 6 bases and J by 7 bases, leaving 13 bases between them. Germline assignment: CDR1 KGHSH and CDR2 LQKENI. The CDR3 is CASSRGARQPQHF. The CDR3 DNA reads TGTGCCAGCTCCCGGGGGGCAAGGCAGCCCCAGCATTTT.

The chain employs TRBV6-5 and TRBJ1-1; no definite D call. CDR1 MNHEY and CDR2 SVGAGI come from the germline V gene. V was cut by 0 bases and J by 11 bases, with 16 bases left in between. CDR3 length: 14 amino acids. Here the CDR3 DNA reads TGTGCCAGCAGTTACTCGACCGTGTCGGACTTGGCTTTCTTT. As protein: CASSYSTVSDLAFF.

The chain employs TRBV6-5 and TRBJ1-3; D is perhaps TRBD1 (5 bases). Germline V gene sequence: CDR1 MNHEY, CDR2 SVGAGI. Trimming stripped 5 bases from V and 2 bases from J, with 7 bases between. There are 13 residues in the CDR3. The CDR3 protein is CASSRGAGNTIYF. CDR3 coding DNA: TGTGCCAGCAGTCGGGGCGCTGGAAACACCATATATTTT.